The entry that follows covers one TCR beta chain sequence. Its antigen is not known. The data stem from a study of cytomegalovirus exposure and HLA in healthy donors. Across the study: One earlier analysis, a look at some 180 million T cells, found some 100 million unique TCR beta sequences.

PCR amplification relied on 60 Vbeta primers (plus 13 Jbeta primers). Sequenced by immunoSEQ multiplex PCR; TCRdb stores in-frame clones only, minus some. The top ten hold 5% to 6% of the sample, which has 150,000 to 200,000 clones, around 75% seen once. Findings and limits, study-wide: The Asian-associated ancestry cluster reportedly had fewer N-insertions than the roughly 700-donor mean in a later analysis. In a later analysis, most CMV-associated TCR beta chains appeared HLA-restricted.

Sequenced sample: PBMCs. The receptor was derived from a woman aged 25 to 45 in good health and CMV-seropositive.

This chain's CDR3 is CASSSGTSVDEQYF. CDR3 nucleotide sequence: TGTGCCAGCTCTTCCGGGACTTCCGTCGACGAGCAGTACTTC. This chain joins TRBV18 and TRBJ2-7; a weak D match, TRBD2 (6 bases). The germline gives CDR1 KGHSH, CDR2 LQKENI. This CDR3 spans 14 amino acids. The V and J ends lost 6 bases and 5 bases respectively, with 17 bases between them.